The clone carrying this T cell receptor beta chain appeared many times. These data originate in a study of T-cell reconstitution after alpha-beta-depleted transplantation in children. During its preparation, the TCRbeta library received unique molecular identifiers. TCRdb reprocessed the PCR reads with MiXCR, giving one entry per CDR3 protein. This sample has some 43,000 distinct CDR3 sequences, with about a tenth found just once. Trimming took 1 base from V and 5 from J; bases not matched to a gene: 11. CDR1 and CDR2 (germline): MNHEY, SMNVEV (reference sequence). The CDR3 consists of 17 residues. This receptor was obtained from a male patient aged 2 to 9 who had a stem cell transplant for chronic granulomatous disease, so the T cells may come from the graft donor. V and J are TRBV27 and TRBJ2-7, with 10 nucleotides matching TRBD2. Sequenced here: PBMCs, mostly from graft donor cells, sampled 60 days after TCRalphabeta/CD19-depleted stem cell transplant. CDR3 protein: CASSLYGPSGGADEQYF. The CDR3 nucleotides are TGTGCCAGCAGTTTATATGGTCCTAGCGGGGGAGCCGACGAGCAGTACTTC.